The rows below give T cell receptor beta chains drawn from one sample of a study of T cell changes during pregnancy in multiple sclerosis. This table comes from immunoSEQ multiplex PCR, and its TCRdb copy is limited to in-frame clones, with some not included. This table holds approximately 88,000 clones, approximately 94% found once. Specimen: peripheral blood, collected in the third trimester of pregnancy. These receptors all come from a female donor with multiple sclerosis, enrolled in a pregnancy study. CDR3s include the opening cysteine and the closing phenylalanine or tryptophan.

j_call v_call cdr3_aa
TRBJ2-4 TRBV10-2 CASSVPERDNIQYF
TRBJ2-1 TRBV5-4 CASSFPDSSYNEQFF
TRBJ2-7 TRBV15 CATSGGQTPYEQYF
TRBJ2-5 TRBV13 CASSPTLPTSGFPEETQYF
TRBJ2-7 TRBV5-1 CASSLALQGNEQYF
TRBJ2-3 TRBV4-1 CASSQGLAGGGTQYF
TRBJ1-2 TRBV7-6 CASSSSRGSYGYTF
TRBJ2-7 TRBV19 CASSIASDRAYEQYF
TRBJ1-4 TRBV5-1 CASSLVPSKRATNEKLFF
TRBJ1-2 TRBV5-6 CASTRDRGLLYGYTF
TRBJ1-2 TRBV7-9 CASSLSGGSAYGYTF
TRBJ1-2 TRBV6-4 CASSPGTGGLSAYGYTF
TRBJ2-7 TRBV6-5 CATIAGTGRHEQYF
TRBJ1-2 TRBV6-1 CASVGQLGGNYGYTF
TRBJ2-3 TRBV7-7 CASSPSGTDTQYF
TRBJ1-5 TRBV27 CASSFAGDQPQHF
TRBJ2-7 TRBV19 CASSIGTGAYEQYF
TRBJ1-1 TRBV6-4 CASRATGSAEAFF
TRBJ2-3 TRBV7-2 CASSLDNRRADTQYF
TRBJ1-2 TRBV5-6 CASSLDPSLTANYGYTF
TRBJ2-1 TRBV18 CASSPATSGRFNEQFF
TRBJ2-7 TRBV27 CASSLDGSGSLPAYEQYF
TRBJ2-3 TRBV5-1 CASSLAAASTDTQYF
TRBJ2-5 TRBV5-1 CASSLEGGGPRETQYF
TRBJ2-1 TRBV7-9 CASSLGAQTSNEQFF
TRBJ2-3 TRBV27 CASQVGQTTFADTQYF
TRBJ1-1 TRBV19 CASSNRALNTEAFF
TRBJ2-6 TRBV5-1 CASSFQTGSSGANVLTF
TRBJ1-1 TRBV6-5 CASSFDGGNTEAFF
TRBJ1-4 TRBV27 CASRPGSNEKLFF
TRBJ1-3 TRBV5-1 CASSLSSGTGSGNTIYF
TRBJ1-1 TRBV6-1 CASSVKWGGNTEAFF
TRBJ1-1 TRBV30 CALQVFDTEAFF
TRBJ1-5 TRBV7-2 CASSLGDNIGNQPQHF
TRBJ2-1 TRBV5-1 CASREGTSAFNEQFF
TRBJ1-1 TRBV6-5 CASSPWGENTEAFF
TRBJ1-2 TRBV2 CASLYWDRGRSVYTF
TRBJ1-1 TRBV25-1 CASSPNVGGKNTEAFF
TRBJ2-7 TRBV6-5 CASSWERSYEQYF
TRBJ2-7 TRBV25-1 CASSHRDRDLYEQYF
TRBJ2-7 TRBV6-6 CASSYSGGGTYEQYF
TRBJ1-1 TRBV28 CASSPTGYTEAFF
TRBJ2-1 TRBV30 CAWILRTSGYNEQFF
TRBJ2-5 TRBV5-1 CASSLNVGASETQYF
TRBJ1-5 TRBV4-1 CASSPRTDNAPQHF
TRBJ2-7 TRBV28 CASRGWGTFPYEQYF